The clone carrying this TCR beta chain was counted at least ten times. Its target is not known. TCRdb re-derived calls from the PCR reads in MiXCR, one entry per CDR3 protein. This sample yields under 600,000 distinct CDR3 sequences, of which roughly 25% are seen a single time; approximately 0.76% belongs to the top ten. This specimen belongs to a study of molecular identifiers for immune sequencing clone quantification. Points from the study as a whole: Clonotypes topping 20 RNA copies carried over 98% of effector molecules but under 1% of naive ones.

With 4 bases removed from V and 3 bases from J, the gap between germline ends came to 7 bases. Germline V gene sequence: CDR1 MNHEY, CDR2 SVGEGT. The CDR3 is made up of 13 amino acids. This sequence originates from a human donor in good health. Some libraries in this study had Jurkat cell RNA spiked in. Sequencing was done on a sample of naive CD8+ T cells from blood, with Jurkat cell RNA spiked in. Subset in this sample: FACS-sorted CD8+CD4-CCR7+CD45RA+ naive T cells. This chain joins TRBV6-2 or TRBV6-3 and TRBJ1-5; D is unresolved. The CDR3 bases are TGTGCCAGCAGTTCGGATTACAATCAGCCCCAGCATTTT. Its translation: CASSSDYNQPQHF.